These 29 T cell receptor beta chains originate from one sample sequenced in a study of shared clonotypes between healthy human individuals. Profiled with immunoSEQ multiplex PCR; TCRdb holds only in-frame clones, not every one. The sample shows more than 2 million clones, almost 96% of them seen only once. The source material was naive CD4+ T cells sorted from blood. Subset specified: CD45RA+ positively selected. The receptors originated from a young man in good health.

The V and J genes are TRBV7-6 and TRBJ1-2; D is ambiguous. CDR1 and CDR2 from the germline V gene are SGHVS and FNYEAQ. The CDR3 extends over 13 amino acids. V lost 5 bases and J 2 bases, leaving 9 bases between the germline ends. The DNA of the CDR3 is TGTGCCAGCAGCCCCCAGGCGAACTATGGCTACACCTTC. Protein: CASSPQANYGYTF. The whole variable domain, filled in from reference TRBV7-6 and TRBJ1-2, reads GAGVSQSPRYKVTKRGQDVALRCDPISGHVSLYWYRQALGQGPEFLTYFNYEAQQDKSGLPNDRFSAERPEGSISTLTIQRTEQRDSAMYRCASSPQANYGYTFGSGTRLTVV.

This chain connects TRBV5-1 to TRBJ2-2, with D perhaps TRBD2 (5 bases). Germline lookup yields CDR1 SGHRS and CDR2 YFSETQ. The CDR3 runs 14 residues. V shed 10 bases and J shed 2 bases, with 15 bases lying between them. CDR3 DNA sequence: TGCGCCCGATCTTTTGCGGGTAACACCGGGGAGCTGTTTTTT. Translation: CARSFAGNTGELFF. The full variable domain, its missing parts supplied by reference TRBV5-1 and TRBJ2-2, is KAGVTQTPRYLIKTRGQQVTLSCSPISGHRSVSWYQQTPGQGLQFLFEYFSETQRNKGNFPGRFSGRQFSNSRSEMNVSTLELGDSALYLCARSFAGNTGELFFGEGSRLTVL.

The chain joins TRBV23-1 to TRBJ2-7, with D hard to call. TRBV23-1 is designated an ORF whose function remains uncertain. V dropped 3 bases and J dropped 5 bases, with 5 bases sitting between them. There are 11 residues in the CDR3. The DNA for the CDR3 is TGCGCCAGCAGTCATAATCACGAGCAGTACTTC. Translated: CASSHNHEQYF.

The chain uses TRBV30 and TRBJ2-2; 9 bases line up with TRBD1. Trimming removed 3 bases from V and 6 bases from J; junction bases left unmatched: 8. CDR1 is GTSNPN and CDR2 is SVGIG in the germline V gene (reference sequence). The CDR3 loop spans 15 amino acids. CDR3 loop: CAWSKGQGLAGELFF. CDR3 coding DNA: TGTGCCTGGAGCAAGGGACAGGGTTTGGCCGGGGAGCTGTTTTTT.

V is TRBV7-9 and J is TRBJ2-5; TRBD2 agrees at 14 bases. The CDR3 runs 15 residues. V trimming: 5 bases; J trimming: 5 bases; junction bases outside the gene matches: 4. Germline V gene sequence: CDR1 SEHNR, CDR2 FQNEAQ (reference sequence). This CDR3 reads CASSRLAGGVETQYF. Written as DNA, the CDR3 is TGTGCCAGCAGCCGACTAGCGGGAGGGGTGGAGACCCAGTACTTC.

A word on this clone: Other DNA sequences within the sample encode an identical CDR3. The gene calls are TRBV5-5 and TRBJ1-5, with D possibly matching TRBD1 (5 bases). V was shortened by 1 base and J by 2 bases, with 10 bases between the two germline ends. The CDR3 is 15 residues long. The germline gives CDR1 SGHKS, CDR2 YYEKEE (reference sequence). CDR3 coding DNA: TGTGCCAGCAGCTTGCAGGGTTTGGGCAATCAGCCCCAGCATTTT. It specifies CASSLQGLGNQPQHF.

The rearrangement joins TRBV27 to TRBJ2-2; TRBD2 is a possible D gene (5 bases). Germline values: CDR1 MNHEY, CDR2 SMNVEV (reference sequence). This CDR3 spans 15 amino acids. V was trimmed by 2 bases and J by 4 bases, leaving 11 bases between them. The CDR3 protein is CASSLDRLFTGELFF. CDR3 coding DNA: TGTGCCAGCAGTTTAGATAGACTATTCACCGGGGAGCTGTTTTTT.

The chain links TRBV30 to TRBJ2-3, with D hard to call. Germline V CDR1 and CDR2: GTSNPN, SVGIG (reference sequence). V shed 0 bases and J shed 0 bases, with 7 bases lying between them. The CDR3 runs to 14 residues. The CDR3 sequence is CAWSVMISTDTQYF. DNA of the CDR3: TGTGCCTGGAGTGTAATGATTAGCACAGATACGCAGTATTTT.

V is TRBV9 and J is TRBJ2-1, with D unresolved. The CDR3 extends over 13 amino acids. CDR1 and CDR2 from the germline V gene are SGDLS and YYNGEE. V lost 1 base and J lost 6, with 8 bases in between. CDR3 residues: CASSVNSVNEQFF. DNA for the CDR3: TGTGCCAGCAGCGTAAATTCAGTCAATGAGCAGTTCTTC.

This clone occurred once. The chain joins TRBV14 to TRBJ2-5, with a tentative D call TRBD1 (5 bases). Per germline, CDR1 SGHDN and CDR2 FVKESK. V dropped 4 bases and J dropped 8 bases, with 17 bases sitting between them. This CDR3 is 14 amino acids long. The CDR3 sequence: CASSRLGARSTQYF. CDR3 coding DNA: TGTGCCAGCAGCCGACTTGGGGCCAGGAGCACCCAGTACTTC. Looking up the rest from reference TRBV14 and TRBJ2-5 gives the full variable domain: EAGVTQFPSHSVIEKGQTVTLRCDPISGHDNLYWYRRVMGKEIKFLLHFVKESKQDESGMPNNRFLAERTGGTYSTLKVQPAELEDSGVYFCASSRLGARSTQYFGPGTRLLVL.

The chain is built from TRBV5-1 and TRBJ1-6, with TRBD1 as a possible D gene (5 bases). CDR1 and CDR2 (germline): SGHRS, YFSETQ. This CDR3 is built from 15 residues. V was pared by 0 bases and J by 9 bases, with 13 bases between. The CDR3 region is CASSLAGLVSSPLHF. The CDR3 DNA reads as TGCGCCAGCAGCTTGGCGGGACTTGTAAGTTCACCCCTCCACTTT.

In this sample, this clone turned up once. The chain is built from TRBV10-3 and TRBJ2-7; D is perhaps TRBD1 (6 bases). This CDR3 region has 14 residues. The V and J ends lost 6 bases and 4 bases respectively, with 16 bases between them. Germline V gives CDR1 ENHRY, CDR2 SYGVKD. The CDR3 here is CAISTGTSNYEQYF. CDR3 DNA sequence: TGTGCCATCAGCACCGGGACAAGTAATTACGAGCAGTACTTC.

The chain couples TRBV27 to TRBJ2-1, with TRBD2 identical over 9 bases. CDR1 and CDR2 (germline): MNHEY, SMNVEV (reference sequence). There are 15 residues in the CDR3. With V trimmed by 3 bases and J by 8 bases, 8 bases remained unmatched. CDR3 loop: CASSFQVKREDEQFF. The CDR3 DNA follows: TGTGCCAGCAGTTTTCAGGTTAAGCGGGAGGATGAGCAGTTCTTC.

CDR3 in DNA: TGTGCCAGCAGCGAGGGGAGACTAGTCCCAGATACGCAGTATTTT. Translated, it gives CASSEGRLVPDTQYF. V is TRBV9 and J is TRBJ2-3; maybe TRBD2 (6 bases). CDR3 length equals 15 residues. V was cut by 3 bases and J by 4 bases, with 15 bases left in between. Germline lookup yields CDR1 SGDLS and CDR2 YYNGEE.

This chain links TRBV5-1 with TRBJ2-5, with D hard to call. In germline, CDR1 is SGHRS, CDR2 YFSETQ. There are 12 residues in the CDR3. Trimming shortened V by 5 bases and J by 3 bases, and 8 bases separated the two germline ends. The CDR3 is CASREEKETQYF. The CDR3 nucleotides read TGCGCCAGCAGGGAAGAAAAAGAGACCCAGTACTTC.

This clone was recorded a few times. CDR3 coding DNA: TGTGCGAGGGGGAGCTATGGCTACACCTTC. This gives the protein CARGSYGYTF. V usage is TRBV19 and J usage is TRBJ1-2; TRBD1 is a possible D gene (6 bases). CDR3 length: 10 amino acids. CDR1 LNHDA and CDR2 SQIVND come from the germline V gene (reference sequence).

The rearrangement joins TRBV18 to TRBJ1-2, with D hard to call. Trimming left V 4 bases short and J 1 base short, with 10 bases between. CDR3 length equals 14 residues. Germline V gene data show CDR1 as KGHSH and CDR2 as LQKENI. DNA for the CDR3: TGTGCCAGCTCACTTACGCAGCTTAACTATGGCTACACCTTC. It is translated as CASSLTQLNYGYTF. Based on the CDR3 plus reference TRBV18 and TRBJ1-2, the full variable domain is NAGVMQNPRHLVRRRGQEARLRCSPMKGHSHVYWYRQLPEEGLKFMVYLQKENIIDESGMPKERFSAEFPKEGPSILRIQQVVRGDSAAYFCASSLTQLNYGYTFGSGTRLTVV.

The chain links TRBV9 to TRBJ2-1; D perhaps matches TRBD2 (6 bases). In germline, CDR1 is SGDLS, CDR2 YYNGEE. This CDR3 spans 16 amino acids. Deletions cut 0 bases from V and 9 bases from J, with 19 bases between. The CDR3 DNA follows: TGTGCCAGCAGCGTAGTTGCGGGGCCTCCGATAGGTGAGCAGTTCTTC. Its translation is CASSVVAGPPIGEQFF.

The genes are TRBV4-1 and TRBJ2-5, with D maybe TRBD1 (5 bases). CDR3 length: 15 amino acids. V was clipped by 4 bases and J by 0 bases, with 12 bases between them. Germline V gives CDR1 MGHRA, CDR2 YSYEKL. The CDR3 DNA reads TGCGCCAGCAGCCCACAACAGGCGTACCAAGAGACCCAGTACTTC. The encoded protein is CASSPQQAYQETQYF.

This clone was recorded only once. This chain links TRBV6-6 with TRBJ1-1, with D possibly matching TRBD1 (6 bases). In germline, CDR1 is MNHNY, CDR2 SVGAGI (reference sequence). The CDR3 is made up of 14 amino acids. The V and J ends lost 2 bases and 1 base respectively, with 8 bases between them. The CDR3 loop is CASSYQGTNTEAFF. CDR3 sequence (DNA): TGTGCCAGCAGTTACCAGGGGACGAACACTGAAGCTTTCTTT.

The chain employs TRBV6-1 and TRBJ1-5, with TRBD1 matching over 9 bases. The V gene end was trimmed by 8 bases and the J gene end by 2 bases; junction bases not matched to a gene: 4. Per the germline V gene, CDR1 is MNHNS and CDR2 is SASEGT. The CDR3 sequence is 14 residues long. The CDR3 sequence: CASLDRGGNQPQHF. For the CDR3, the DNA is TGTGCCAGCCTAGACAGGGGGGGCAATCAGCCCCAGCATTTT.

The chain recombines TRBV20-1 with TRBJ2-7; D uncertain. The CDR3 spans 11 residues. The V gene lost 1 base and the J gene lost 3 bases, with 4 bases spanning the gap. Germline V CDR1 and CDR2: DFQATT, SNEGSKA (reference sequence). CDR3 nucleotides: TGCAGTGCTAGAGGTTACTACGAGCAGTACTTC. Amino acids: CSARGYYEQYF.

The V gene is TRBV7-2, the J gene TRBJ2-1; 8 nucleotides match TRBD1. Germline-derived CDR1 and CDR2 are SGHTA and FQGNSA. The J segment lost 6 bases and the V segment lost 11 bases, leaving 6 bases of the junction unmatched. The CDR3 loop spans 12 amino acids. CDR3 sequence: CAGQGLGNEQFF. The CDR3 DNA is TGTGCCGGACAGGGCTTGGGCAATGAGCAGTTCTTC. Full variable domain (rest looked up from reference TRBV7-2 and TRBJ2-1): GAGVSQSPSNKVTEKGKDVELRCDPISGHTALYWYRQSLGQGLEFLIYFQGNSAPDKSGLPSDRFSAERTGGSVSTLTIQRTQQEDSAVYLCAGQGLGNEQFFGPGTRLTVL.

The chain links TRBV4-3 to TRBJ2-2, with D possibly TRBD2 on 6 matching bases. The CDR3 has 16 amino acids. Looked up from germline, CDR1 is LGHNA and CDR2 is YSLEER. The V gene lost 2 bases and the J gene lost 5 bases, with 15 bases spanning the gap. CDR3 sequence: CASSQMVGSGTGELFF. For the CDR3, the DNA is TGCGCCAGCAGCCAAATGGTCGGGAGTGGAACCGGGGAGCTGTTTTTT.

The genes are TRBV7-9 and TRBJ1-2; D is undetermined. V lost 7 bases and J lost 7, with 31 bases in between. CDR3 length: 18 residues. CDR1 and CDR2 (germline): SEHNR, FQNEAQ (reference sequence). In DNA, the CDR3 is TGTGCCAGCACCCTTGGGGAATCTTATCGGAACCAGTCGACTGGCTACACCTTC. Amino acids: CASTLGESYRNQSTGYTF.

The chain employs TRBV6-5 and TRBJ2-1; 8 nucleotides match TRBD2. With V trimmed by 5 bases and J by 8 bases, 5 bases remained unmatched. Germline CDR1 is MNHEY and CDR2 is SVGAGI. The CDR3 is made up of 13 amino acids. The CDR3 protein is CASSPPGGYEQFF. The CDR3 DNA reads TGTGCCAGCAGTCCCCCGGGGGGGTATGAGCAGTTCTTC.

The V call is TRBV11-2, the J call TRBJ2-7; possible D gene TRBD2, 5 bases. V lost 0 bases and J lost 0, with 12 bases in between. CDR1 and CDR2 (germline): SGHAT, FQNNGV. This CDR3 comprises 16 residues. The CDR3 DNA reads as TGTGCCAGCAGCTTAGAGGTTAGCGCTAGCTCCTACGAGCAGTACTTC. Residues: CASSLEVSASSYEQYF.

This rearrangement joins TRBV9 to TRBJ2-7, with 14 positions matching TRBD2. The CDR3 runs to 18 residues. V lost 0 bases and J lost 7; bases outside the gene matches: 12. Germline CDR1 SGDLS, CDR2 YYNGEE. CDR3 protein: CASSVAAGLAGVGGEQYF. Here the CDR3 DNA reads TGTGCCAGCAGCGTAGCTGCGGGACTAGCGGGGGTCGGCGGGGAGCAGTACTTC.

This chain connects TRBV5-6 to TRBJ2-7; 9 nucleotides match TRBD1. V shed 4 bases, J shed 3 bases, and the junction held 5 bases outside the gene matches. Germline CDR1 and CDR2: SGHDT and YYEEEE. The CDR3 loop spans 14 amino acids. The DNA for the CDR3 is TGTGCCAGCAGCAGACAGGGGGAAGGCTACGAGCAGTACTTC. The encoded protein is CASSRQGEGYEQYF.